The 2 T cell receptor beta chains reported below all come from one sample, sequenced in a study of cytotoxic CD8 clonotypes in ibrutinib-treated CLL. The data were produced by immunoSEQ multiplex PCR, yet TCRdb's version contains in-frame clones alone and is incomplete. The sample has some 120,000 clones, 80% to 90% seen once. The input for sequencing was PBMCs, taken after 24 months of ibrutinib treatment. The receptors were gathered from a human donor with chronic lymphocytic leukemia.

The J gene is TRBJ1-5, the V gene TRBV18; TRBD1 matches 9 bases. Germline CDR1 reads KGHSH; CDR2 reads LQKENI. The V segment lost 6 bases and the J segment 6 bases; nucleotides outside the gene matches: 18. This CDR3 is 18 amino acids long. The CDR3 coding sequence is TGTGCCAGCTCTCTCCTCAAAACCCACAGGGGGCAAAGTCAGCCCCAGCATTTT. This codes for CASSLLKTHRGQSQPQHF.

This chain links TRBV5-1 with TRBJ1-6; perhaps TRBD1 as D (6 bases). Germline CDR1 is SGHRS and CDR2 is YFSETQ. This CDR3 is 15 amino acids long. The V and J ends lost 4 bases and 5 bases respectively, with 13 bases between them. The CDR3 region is CASSQGQGNNSPLHF. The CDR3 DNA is TGCGCCAGCAGCCAGGGGCAGGGGAATAATTCACCCCTCCACTTT.